This T cell receptor (beta chain) was captured by sequencing in a study of identical twins. A universal primer binding site was introduced by template switching. The final cDNA contained unique molecular identifiers. In TCRdb, the 5' RACE reads were re-called with MiXCR into one record per CDR3 protein. This sample carries 230,000 or so distinct CDR3 sequences, about 8.9% of them seen once, and the ten largest clones take roughly 3%. Note on this clonotype: What it binds is unknown.

The donor group consisted entirely of healthy Caucasians. Trimming at V came to 3 bases and at J to 8 bases, leaving 15 bases not matched to a gene. The CDR3 is 17 residues long. Per germline, CDR1 LNHDA and CDR2 SQIVND (reference sequence). Study-wide findings and caveats: Fewer insertions marked abundant cord blood beta clonotypes; young adult naive trended weakly, memory not at all. Out-of-frame TCR alpha sharing in monozygotic twins exceeded recombination model predictions.

The data also belong to a second study, concerning yellow fever vaccine responses in identical twins.

Material for sequencing was CD8+ T cells sorted from blood. The chain has TRBV19 and TRBJ2-1; 8 bases match TRBD1. The source is a woman aged 18-35 years in good health. Here the CDR3 DNA reads TGTGCCAGTAGTATCGGGTCAGGGGGCGCCTTCCTCTATGAGCAGTTCTTC. Translation gives CASSIGSGGAFLYEQFF.